These 15 T cell receptor beta chains share one sample of origin, sequenced in a study of beta chain features in type 1 diabetes. As every portion of the isolated RNA was reverse transcribed, the sequencing read expressed TCRB transcripts. The table came from immunoSEQ multiplex PCR; TCRdb's copy has only in-frame clones and leaves some out. Among tens of thousands of clones listed, 25% to 35% were seen once. Sequences were obtained from stem cell memory CD4+ T cells from blood. The receptors shown here come from a woman in her late teens or twenties in good health.

V gene TRBV11-3 combines with J gene TRBJ2-5, with D perhaps matching TRBD2 (5 bases). This CDR3 region has 15 residues. V was pared by 5 bases and J by 5 bases, with 18 bases between. Germline V gene lookup returns CDR1 SGHNT and CDR2 YENEEA. This CDR3 reads CASSGTPGSGETQYF. CDR3 sequence (DNA): TGTGCCAGCAGCGGAACTCCGGGGTCCGGGGAGACCCAGTACTTC.

This clone has just a few counts. The chain has TRBV30 and TRBJ1-2; unclear D gene. The CDR3 has 12 residues. With 3 bases removed from V and 6 bases from J, the gap between germline ends came to 11 bases. Germline assignment: CDR1 GTSNPN and CDR2 SVGIG (reference sequence). In DNA, the CDR3 is TGTGCCTGGAGCGTACGGGGTGATGGCTACACCTTC. This gives the protein CAWSVRGDGYTF.

The chain employs TRBV6-1 and TRBJ2-5; D gene ambiguous. Trimming left V 3 bases short and J 2 bases short, with 7 bases between. The CDR3 is made up of 13 amino acids. Per the germline V gene, CDR1 is MNHNS and CDR2 is SASEGT. CDR3 in amino acids: CASSDAAQETQYF. CDR3 sequence (DNA): TGTGCCAGCAGTGACGCGGCGCAAGAGACCCAGTACTTC.

The chain combines TRBV7-8 with TRBJ1-5, with 10 bases aligning to TRBD1. The CDR3 has 17 amino acids. V was clipped by 3 bases and J by 2 bases; unmatched bases: 7. Germline V CDR1 and CDR2: SGHVS, FQNEAQ. CDR3 loop: CASSLHPGTGGNQPQHF. As DNA, the CDR3 is TGTGCCAGCAGCTTGCATCCCGGGACAGGGGGCAATCAGCCCCAGCATTTT.

This clone came up a few times. The chain is built from TRBV6-5 and TRBJ2-1; a weak D match, TRBD1 (5 bases). This CDR3 region has 11 residues. Germline V gives CDR1 MNHEY, CDR2 SVGAGI. Between the trimmed V and J ends, which lost 6 bases and 10 bases, there was a span of 10 bases. The CDR3 reads CASRLRQEQFF. CDR3 nucleotide sequence: TGTGCCAGCAGACTCCGACAGGAGCAGTTCTTC.

This clone showed up just a few times. This chain uses TRBV7-2 with TRBJ2-1; TRBD2 matches at 9 bases. Germline loops: CDR1 SGHTA, CDR2 FQGNSA. The CDR3 loop spans 16 amino acids. V was clipped by 5 bases and J by 7 bases; unmatched bases: 12. CDR3 in amino acids: CASSPRGGGAWNEQFF. The CDR3 DNA follows: TGTGCCAGCAGCCCTCGGGGCGGGGGGGCATGGAATGAGCAGTTCTTC.

In its sample, this clone was seen a few times. The chain uses TRBV4-2 and TRBJ1-2; tentatively, D is TRBD1 (6 bases). The CDR3 is 16 amino acids. Germline CDR1 reads LGHNA; CDR2 reads YNFKEQ. V lost 4 bases to trimming and J lost 4 bases, with 19 bases between them. In DNA, the CDR3 is TGTGCCAGCAGCCGTTTGGAGCAGACAGGCATCTATGGCTACACCTTC. Translating gives CASSRLEQTGIYGYTF.

The chain employs TRBV14 and TRBJ1-1, with D maybe TRBD1 (6 bases). V was shortened by 0 bases and J by 8 bases, with 16 bases between the two germline ends. This CDR3 has 15 amino acids. Germline V gene sequence: CDR1 SGHDN, CDR2 FVKESK. CDR3 amino acids: CASSQDRGGTGEAFF. The CDR3 nucleotides are TGTGCCAGCAGCCAAGATAGGGGGGGAACTGGAGAAGCTTTCTTT.

This rearrangement joins TRBV4-2 to TRBJ2-5; 10 positions match TRBD1. The V segment lost 4 bases and the J segment 1 base; nucleotides outside the gene matches: 12. This CDR3 comprises 18 residues. Germline V lookup: CDR1 LGHNA, CDR2 YNFKEQ. CDR3: CASSPLRPGTGAQETQYF. In DNA, the CDR3 is TGTGCCAGCAGCCCGCTTAGACCCGGGACAGGGGCCCAAGAGACCCAGTACTTC.

There are a few counts of this clone. CDR3 sequence: CASSVSGGRYTDTQYF. For the CDR3, the DNA is TGTGCCAGCAGCGTGAGCGGGGGGAGATACACAGATACGCAGTATTTT. The V and J genes are TRBV9 and TRBJ2-3, with 9 bases identical to TRBD2. The CDR3 length is 16 residues. Germline V gene sequence: CDR1 SGDLS, CDR2 YYNGEE. After removal of 2 bases from V and 2 bases from J, the junction contained 6 bases not matched to a gene.

The chain links TRBV27 to TRBJ2-1; 8 nucleotides align to TRBD1. J gave up 4 bases and V 7 bases, and 9 bases lay outside the gene matches. The CDR3 runs 15 residues. The germline V gene encodes CDR1 MNHEY and CDR2 SMNVEV (reference sequence). CDR3 in amino acids: CASTPLNRGYNEQFF. The DNA for the CDR3 is TGTGCCAGCACCCCTCTTAACAGGGGGTACAATGAGCAGTTCTTC.

The gene calls are TRBV14 and TRBJ1-2; TRBD1 is a possible D gene (5 bases). The CDR3 runs to 13 residues. From germline, CDR1 is SGHDN and CDR2 FVKESK. V was clipped by 2 bases and J by 8 bases, with 12 bases between them. CDR3 sequence reads: CASSQRGNSGYTF. The DNA for the CDR3 is TGTGCCAGCAGCCAACGGGGGAACAGCGGCTACACCTTC.

There are a few counts of this clone. The chain carries TRBV11-3 and TRBJ1-2; D is perhaps TRBD1 (5 bases). V lost 8 bases, J lost 8 bases, and 15 bases lay in between. The germline V gene has CDR1 SGHNT and CDR2 YENEEA. This CDR3 is built from 12 residues. CDR3 in amino acids: CASGQGVSGYTF. As DNA, the CDR3 is TGTGCCAGCGGACAAGGGGTATCCGGCTACACCTTC.

This sequence joins TRBV30 and TRBJ2-7; no definite D call. The CDR3 runs 12 residues. CDR1 and CDR2 from the germline V gene are GTSNPN and SVGIG (reference sequence). Deletions cut 0 bases from V and 6 bases from J, with 9 bases between. CDR3 loop: CAWSVLRTEQYF. CDR3 sequence (DNA): TGTGCCTGGAGTGTACTCCGCACCGAGCAGTACTTC.

This clone was counted only a few times. The J gene is TRBJ2-5, the V gene TRBV9, with 8 bases identical to TRBD2. Trimming took 0 bases from V and 5 from J; bases not matched to a gene: 9. Germline CDR1 SGDLS, CDR2 YYNGEE. The CDR3 is 16 residues long. The CDR3 DNA is TGTGCCAGCAGCGTAGGATCTAGCGGGCCCTTGGAGACCCAGTACTTC. As protein: CASSVGSSGPLETQYF.